The 31 T cell receptor beta chains given below trace back to one sample, sequenced in a study of blood T cells in healthy people across ages. A sample-barcoded 5' primer and a J-beta primer mix were used in a second PCR of roughly 7 to 11 cycles. TCRdb fed the 5' RACE reads into MiXCR, producing one record per CDR3 protein. The data contain approximately 830,000 distinct CDR3 sequences, 55% to 65% of them singletons. Sequencing was carried out using blood. Receptors originate from a young man in good health.

As for this clonotype: The junction does not match germline at one end; this may be a read error. The chain couples TRBV12-3 or TRBV12-4 to TRBJ1-5; D remains ambiguous. CDR3 length: 14 residues. The CDR3 DNA sequence: TGTGCCGGCAGACTAGACCTAAGCAATCAGCCCCAGCATTTT. It encodes CAGRLDLSNQPQHF.

Worth noting for this clonotype: The junction departs from germline at one end; a sequencing error may be responsible. The CDR3 DNA sequence: TGTGCTAGCAGCCTTGAACCGGACGGGTACAATGAGCAGTTCTTC. As protein: CASSLEPDGYNEQFF. V usage is TRBV6-5 and J usage is TRBJ2-1; no clear D. Germline-derived CDR1 and CDR2 are MNHEY and SVGAGI. The CDR3 runs 15 residues.

This clonotype was observed a handful of times. The rearrangement links TRBV10-3 to TRBJ2-3, with 7 bases matching TRBD2. This CDR3 is 17 amino acids long. Germline trimming cut 6 bases from V and 3 bases from J; bases unmatched to any gene: 15. The germline gives CDR1 ENHRY, CDR2 SYGVKD. The DNA of the CDR3 is TGTGCCATCAGAGACCTCGGGGGGTCCCCTAGTACAGATACGCAGTATTTT. Translated: CAIRDLGGSPSTDTQYF.

This chain joins TRBV29-1 and TRBJ2-5; the match to TRBD2 covers 7 bases. Germline assignment: CDR1 SQVTM and CDR2 ANQGSEA. V lost 3 bases and J lost 2; bases outside the gene matches: 0. This CDR3 has 12 residues. CDR3: CSVDGGQETQYF. CDR3 bases: TGCAGCGTTGACGGGGGGCAAGAGACCCAGTACTTC. The full variable domain, completed using reference TRBV29-1 and TRBJ2-5, is SAVISQKPSRDICQRGTSLTIQCQVDSQVTMMFWYRQQPGQSLTLIATANQGSEATYESGFVIDKFPISRPNLTFSTLTVSNMSPEDSSIYLCSVDGGQETQYFGPGTRLLVL.

Only one count was recorded for this clonotype. The V call is TRBV6-2 or TRBV6-3, the J call TRBJ2-3; TRBD2 agrees at 8 bases. The CDR3 spans 14 residues. Trimming removed 6 bases from V and 4 bases from J; junction bases left unmatched: 6. The V gene's germline CDR1 is MNHEY and CDR2 SVGEGT. The CDR3: CASRVGGAADTQYF. The CDR3 DNA reads TGTGCCAGCAGAGTCGGGGGGGCCGCAGATACGCAGTATTTT.

This chain connects TRBV7-2 to TRBJ2-1; 10 bases map to TRBD2. Germline V gene lookup returns CDR1 SGHTA and CDR2 FQGNSA. The length of the CDR3 is 16 residues. V trimming: 5 bases; J trimming: 5 bases; junction bases outside the gene matches: 9. The CDR3 protein is CASSERPAGGHNEQFF. The CDR3 nucleotides read TGTGCCAGCAGCGAGAGGCCAGCGGGGGGGCACAATGAGCAGTTCTTC.

The rearrangement links TRBV7-2 to TRBJ2-4, with 7 bases lining up with TRBD2. Germline assignment: CDR1 SGHTA and CDR2 FQGNSA. CDR3 length equals 16 residues. The V segment lost 3 bases and the J segment 3 bases; nucleotides outside the gene matches: 8. CDR3: CASSFPGGSGKNIQYF. CDR3 bases: TGTGCCAGCAGCTTCCCCGGGGGGTCCGGCAAAAACATTCAGTACTTC.

The chain combines TRBV29-1 with TRBJ2-7; TRBD1 matches at 7 bases. V gave up 7 bases and J gave up 5 bases; unmatched junction bases: 11. This CDR3 is built from 13 residues. Germline V gene sequence: CDR1 SQVTM, CDR2 ANQGSEA. The CDR3 DNA reads as TGCAGCGCCAAACCGACAGGGCCCCACGAGCAGTACTTC. This codes for CSAKPTGPHEQYF.

As to this clonotype: Germline and junction disagree at one end, which may indicate a read error. The CDR3 loop is CASSLAGTSGGPTASTDTQYF. For the CDR3, the DNA is TGCGCCAGCAGCTTGGCCGGGACTAGCGGGGGCCCCACTGCTAGCACGGATACGCAGTATTTT. This chain joins TRBV5-1 and TRBJ2-3; TRBD2 agrees at 14 bases. This CDR3 comprises 21 residues. CDR1 SGHRS and CDR2 YFSETQ come from the germline V gene.

The J gene is TRBJ2-1, the V gene TRBV9, with D perhaps being TRBD1 or TRBD2 (5 bases each). This CDR3 is built from 18 residues. V was cut by 1 base and J by 1 base, with 18 bases left in between. Germline V lookup: CDR1 SGDLS, CDR2 YYNGEE. The CDR3 reads CASSVPRDGAGSYNEQFF. CDR3 in DNA: TGTGCCAGCAGCGTACCGAGGGATGGGGCCGGGTCCTACAATGAGCAGTTCTTC. Full variable domain (remainder filled in from reference TRBV9 and TRBJ2-1): DSGVTQTPKHLITATGQRVTLRCSPRSGDLSVYWYQQSLDQGLQFLIQYYNGEERAKGNILERFSAQQFPDLHSELNLSSLELGDSALYFCASSVPRDGAGSYNEQFFGPGTRLTVL.

The V and J genes are TRBV21-1 and TRBJ2-7; TRBD1, the D gene given by the table, was not confirmed from the DNA. TRBV21-1 is described as a pseudogene. The CDR3 runs 15 residues. The DNA of the CDR3 is TGTGCCAGCAGTTCTGGGACAGCCTCCCCCAATGAGCAGTACTTC. It encodes CASSSGTASPNEQYF.

The sample holds one count of this clonotype. The rearrangement links TRBV4-2 to TRBJ2-1; 14 bases are a match to TRBD2. Trimming took 4 bases from V and 10 from J; bases not matched to a gene: 9. This CDR3 is built from 16 residues. Per germline, CDR1 LGHNA and CDR2 YNFKEQ. CDR3 sequence reads: CASSRKTSGGAYEQFF. The CDR3 nucleotides read TGTGCCAGCAGCCGTAAGACTAGCGGGGGGGCTTACGAGCAGTTCTTC.

This clonotype occurred once. The chain carries TRBV2 and TRBJ2-5; 8 nucleotides align to TRBD1. V dropped 6 bases and J dropped 2; count of bases not matched to a gene: 5. The CDR3 length is 14 residues. In germline, CDR1 is SNHLY, CDR2 FYNNEI. The DNA for the CDR3 is TGTGCCAGCAGCCGGGACAGGAGTCAAGAGACCCAGTACTTC. This gives the protein CASSRDRSQETQYF.

The chain couples TRBV12-3 or TRBV12-4 to TRBJ2-7, with D perhaps given as TRBD1 or TRBD2 (5 bases each). V was shortened by 6 bases and J by 0 bases, with 12 bases between the two germline ends. The CDR3 totals 14 residues. The CDR3 is CASSRTGTSYEQYF. As DNA, the CDR3 is TGTGCCAGCAGCCGAACCGGGACCTCCTACGAGCAGTACTTC.

The chain combines TRBV10-3 with TRBJ2-7, with D hard to call. Between the trimmed V and J ends, which lost 11 bases and 5 bases, there was a span of 22 bases. CDR1 is ENHRY and CDR2 is SYGVKD in the germline V gene. The length of the CDR3 is 14 residues. The CDR3 region is CAVTTDPASDEQYF. The CDR3 DNA is TGTGCCGTTACGACGGACCCCGCCTCGGACGAGCAGTACTTC.

This clonotype was found a few times. The rearrangement joins TRBV27 to TRBJ1-5; TRBD1 might be the D (5 bases). The CDR3 has 14 amino acids. V was shortened by 8 bases and J by 2 bases, with 13 bases between the two germline ends. Germline CDR1 reads MNHEY; CDR2 reads SMNVEV (reference sequence). This CDR3 is CASGAGLGNQPQHF. The CDR3 region has the DNA TGTGCCAGCGGCGCAGGGTTAGGCAATCAGCCCCAGCATTTT.

Regarding this clonotype: A junction boundary mismatches the germline segment, possibly from a read error. The CDR3 DNA reads TGCAGTGCCCGAACGGTGGGGGGCCCTCGTGGGATTGACGAGCGGTACTTC. Protein: CSARTVGGPRGIDERYF. The chain employs TRBV20-1 and TRBJ2-7, with D possibly called TRBD1 or TRBD2 (6 bases each). There are 17 residues in the CDR3. The germline gives CDR1 DFQATT, CDR2 SNEGSKA (reference sequence).

V usage is TRBV2 and J usage is TRBJ2-3; TRBD2 matches at 10 bases. From germline, CDR1 is SNHLY and CDR2 FYNNEI. The CDR3 is 14 residues long. With 8 bases clipped from V and 6 bases from J, the junction kept 8 bases outside the gene matches. Here the CDR3 reads CASLRGLASDTQYF. For the CDR3, the DNA is TGTGCCAGCCTAAGGGGACTAGCGAGTGATACGCAGTATTTT.

This chain uses TRBV6-5 with TRBJ2-3, with 7 bases identical to TRBD2. The CDR3 is made up of 18 amino acids. The junction had 11 bases not matched to a gene; V was cut back by 0 bases and J by 2 bases. Germline lookup yields CDR1 MNHEY and CDR2 SVGAGI. CDR3 protein: CASSYSRGGGYSTDTQYF. DNA of the CDR3: TGTGCCAGCAGTTACTCTCGGGGCGGGGGATATTCCACAGATACGCAGTATTTT.

This clonotype was recorded a few times. The chain has TRBV5-1 and TRBJ2-3; D gene unclear. V was shortened by 0 bases and J by 2 bases, with 10 bases between the two germline ends. This CDR3 is 15 amino acids long. Germline V gene sequence: CDR1 SGHRS, CDR2 YFSETQ. The CDR3 is CASSLAAVSTDTQYF. For the CDR3, the DNA is TGCGCCAGCAGCTTGGCTGCGGTTTCCACAGATACGCAGTATTTT.

The DNA for the CDR3 is TGTGCCAGCACCCTCAATCGGAACACTGAAGCTTTCTTT. It is translated as CASTLNRNTEAFF. This sequence joins TRBV7-2 and TRBJ1-1; D is uncertain. Looked up from germline, CDR1 is SGHTA and CDR2 is FQGNSA. V was trimmed by 7 bases and J by 1 base, leaving 10 bases between them. The CDR3 contains 13 residues.

This chain uses TRBV20-1 with TRBJ2-1; D not certain. The J call could be wrong; TRBJ2-7 is a better fit for the DNA end. The CDR3 consists of 13 residues. Germline assignment: CDR1 DFQATT and CDR2 SNEGSKA (reference sequence). The CDR3, as DNA: TGCAGTGCTAGAGAAAAGAGTTTGCGGGAGCAGTACTTC. Translated: CSAREKSLREQYF.

The chain employs TRBV6-2 or TRBV6-3 and TRBJ2-5, with D unresolved. From germline, CDR1 is MNHEY and CDR2 SVGEGT. This CDR3 is 12 amino acids long. V was pared by 1 base and J by 11 bases, with 11 bases between. CDR3 in DNA: TGTGCCAGCAGTTACTTGCCCCAGGAGCAGTACTTC. It codes for CASSYLPQEQYF.

J is TRBJ2-7 and V is TRBV12-3 or TRBV12-4, with D unresolved. With 5 bases removed from V and 6 bases from J, the gap between germline ends came to 11 bases. The CDR3 sequence is 12 residues long. CDR3 amino acids: CASSLALLEQYF. DNA of the CDR3: TGTGCCAGCAGTCTGGCGCTGCTCGAGCAGTACTTC.

The gene calls are TRBV29-1 and TRBJ2-7; the D gene is possibly TRBD2 (5 bases). V lost 2 bases to trimming and J lost 1 base, with 9 bases between them. There are 13 residues in the CDR3. Germline V gene sequence: CDR1 SQVTM, CDR2 ANQGSEA. As DNA, the CDR3 is TGCAGCGTTGAACAAGGACTGTCCTACGAGCAGTACTTC. It translates to CSVEQGLSYEQYF.

The gene calls are TRBV4-2 and TRBJ1-1, with D perhaps matching TRBD1 (5 bases). CDR1 is LGHNA, CDR2 YNFKEQ, per germline. This CDR3 region has 15 residues. V was pared by 4 bases and J by 0 bases, with 12 bases between. CDR3 protein: CASSRGRGLNTEAFF. CDR3 bases: TGTGCCAGCAGCCGGGGGAGGGGATTGAACACTGAAGCTTTCTTT.

The table lists this clonotype with a few counts. The chain couples TRBV21-1 to TRBJ2-5; TRBD1 was called by the table and not checked on the DNA. TRBV21-1 counts as a pseudogene. The CDR3 extends over 16 amino acids. The CDR3: CASSLQRPGGQETQYF. The CDR3 DNA sequence: TGTGCCAGCAGCTTGCAAAGGCCAGGGGGGCAAGAGACCCAGTACTTC.

As to this clonotype: At one end the junction does not follow the germline gene, possibly because of a read error. The chain is built from TRBV6-2 or TRBV6-3 and TRBJ2-1; D not resolved. The CDR3 extends over 14 amino acids. In germline, CDR1 is MNHEY, CDR2 SVGEGT. The CDR3 spells CASSDSWRDNEQFF. The CDR3 coding sequence is TGTGCCAGCAGTGACTCGTGGCGAGACAATGAGCAGTTCTTC.

This clonotype was detected once. The rearrangement joins TRBV7-3 to TRBJ2-1; 9 bases are a match to TRBD1. Germline-derived CDR1 and CDR2 are SGHTA and FQGTGA. There are 18 residues in the CDR3. V gave up 3 bases and J gave up 1 base; unmatched junction bases: 10. The CDR3 reads CASSFTGGAGASYNEQFF. CDR3 coding DNA: TGTGCCAGCAGCTTTACAGGGGGCGCCGGGGCATCCTACAATGAGCAGTTCTTC. The full variable domain, completed using reference TRBV7-3 and TRBJ2-1, is GAGVSQTPSNKVTEKGKYVELRCDPISGHTALYWYRQSLGQGPEFLIYFQGTGAADDSGLPNDRFFAVRPEGSVSTLKIQRTERGDSAVYLCASSFTGGAGASYNEQFFGPGTRLTVL.

The rearrangement joins TRBV6-5 to TRBJ2-6, with D tentatively TRBD1 (5 bases). From germline, CDR1 is MNHEY and CDR2 SVGAGI. The CDR3 spans 13 residues. V was clipped by 2 bases and J by 13 bases, with 12 bases between them. For the CDR3, the DNA is TGTGCCAGCAGTTACGGTCCGCAGGGAGTCCTGACTTTC. Its protein is CASSYGPQGVLTF.

The V gene is TRBV28, the J gene TRBJ2-7; tentatively, D is TRBD1 (6 bases). The CDR3 loop spans 15 amino acids. Trimming took 1 base from V and 3 from J, leaving 13 bases between them. Germline V gene data show CDR1 as MDHEN and CDR2 as SYDVKM. The CDR3 nucleotides are TGTGCCAGCAGTTTATCTGGGGGCGCTTACTACGAGCAGTACTTC. The encoded protein is CASSLSGGAYYEQYF.